The clone carrying this TCR beta chain was observed a single time. This sample stems from a study of blood T cell repertoires in COVID-19. Study background: T cells, B-cell-depleted T cells, or PBMCs provided the cDNA or gDNA that served as material.

The method was immunoSEQ multiplex PCR; TCRdb's version includes in-frame clones alone and lacks a portion of them. The sample has around 140,000 clones, 80% to 90% seen once; the top ten hold 2.4%. The TCR sequence derives from a man in his forties with acute COVID-19. Sample: PBMCs or T cells enriched from blood (not recorded which).

CDR3 in amino acids: CASSLGRTYTGELFF. CDR3 coding DNA: TGTGCCAGCAGTTTGGGCAGGACTTATACCGGGGAGCTGTTTTTT. The chain links TRBV27 to TRBJ2-2; D is perhaps TRBD2 (5 bases). CDR1 is MNHEY, CDR2 SMNVEV, per germline (reference sequence). CDR3 length: 15 residues. The ends were cut back, 3 bases at V and 5 bases at J, with 13 bases in the middle.